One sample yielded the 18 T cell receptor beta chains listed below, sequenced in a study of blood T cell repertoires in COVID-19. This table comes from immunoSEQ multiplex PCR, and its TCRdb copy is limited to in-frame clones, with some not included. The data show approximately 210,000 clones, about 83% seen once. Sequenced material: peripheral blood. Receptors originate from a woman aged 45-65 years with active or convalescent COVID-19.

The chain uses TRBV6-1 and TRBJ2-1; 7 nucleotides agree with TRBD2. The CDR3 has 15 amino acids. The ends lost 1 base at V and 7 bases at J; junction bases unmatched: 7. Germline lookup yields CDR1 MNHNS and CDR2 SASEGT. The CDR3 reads CASSEGTRVLNEQFF. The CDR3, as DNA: TGTGCCAGCAGTGAAGGGACTAGGGTCCTTAATGAGCAGTTCTTC.

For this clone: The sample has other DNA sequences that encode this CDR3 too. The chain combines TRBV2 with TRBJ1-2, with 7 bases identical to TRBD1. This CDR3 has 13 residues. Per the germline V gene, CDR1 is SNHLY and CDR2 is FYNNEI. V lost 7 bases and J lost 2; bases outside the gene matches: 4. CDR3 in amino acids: CASTQQGNYGYTF. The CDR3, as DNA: TGTGCCAGCACACAACAGGGGAACTATGGCTACACCTTC. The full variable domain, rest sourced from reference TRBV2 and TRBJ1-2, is EPEVTQTPSHQVTQMGQEVILRCVPISNHLYFYWYRQILGQKVEFLVSFYNNEISEKSEIFDDQFSVERPDGSNFTLKIRSTKLEDSAMYFCASTQQGNYGYTFGSGTRLTVV.

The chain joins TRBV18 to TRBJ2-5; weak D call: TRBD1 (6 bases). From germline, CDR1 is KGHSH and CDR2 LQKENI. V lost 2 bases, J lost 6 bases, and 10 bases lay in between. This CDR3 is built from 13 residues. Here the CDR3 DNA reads TGTGCCAGCTCACCAGGGGGCAAAAAGACCCAGTACTTC. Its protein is CASSPGGKKTQYF.

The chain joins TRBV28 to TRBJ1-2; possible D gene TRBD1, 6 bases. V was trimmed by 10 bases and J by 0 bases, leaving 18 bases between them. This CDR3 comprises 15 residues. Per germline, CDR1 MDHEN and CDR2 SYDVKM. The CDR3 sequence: CATSSQGVPNYGYTF. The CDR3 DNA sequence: TGTGCCACCTCTTCACAGGGAGTCCCTAACTATGGCTACACCTTC.

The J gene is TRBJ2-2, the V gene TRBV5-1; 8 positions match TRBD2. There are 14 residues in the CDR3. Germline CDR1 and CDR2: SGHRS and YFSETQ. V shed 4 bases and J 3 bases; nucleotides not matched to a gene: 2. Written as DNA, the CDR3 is TGCGCCAGCAGCCCGGGGGGGGACACCGGGGAGCTGTTTTTT. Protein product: CASSPGGDTGELFF.

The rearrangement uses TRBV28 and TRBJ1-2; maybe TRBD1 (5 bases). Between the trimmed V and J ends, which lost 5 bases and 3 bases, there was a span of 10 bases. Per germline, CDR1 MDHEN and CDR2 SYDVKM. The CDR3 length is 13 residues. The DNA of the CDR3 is TGTGCCAGCAGTATAGGACATTACTATGGCTACACCTTC. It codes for CASSIGHYYGYTF.

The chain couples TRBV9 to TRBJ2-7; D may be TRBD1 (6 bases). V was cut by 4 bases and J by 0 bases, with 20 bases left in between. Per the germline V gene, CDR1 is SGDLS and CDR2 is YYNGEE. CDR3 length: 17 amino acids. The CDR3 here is CASSTGTGTTDSYEQYF. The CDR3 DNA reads TGTGCCAGCAGCACGGGAACCGGGACAACTGACTCCTACGAGCAGTACTTC.

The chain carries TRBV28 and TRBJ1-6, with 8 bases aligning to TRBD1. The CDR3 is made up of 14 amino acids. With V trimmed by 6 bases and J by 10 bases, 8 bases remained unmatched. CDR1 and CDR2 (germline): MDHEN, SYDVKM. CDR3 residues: CASRFDRGRSPLHF. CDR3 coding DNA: TGTGCCAGCAGATTCGACAGGGGAAGGTCACCCCTCCACTTT.

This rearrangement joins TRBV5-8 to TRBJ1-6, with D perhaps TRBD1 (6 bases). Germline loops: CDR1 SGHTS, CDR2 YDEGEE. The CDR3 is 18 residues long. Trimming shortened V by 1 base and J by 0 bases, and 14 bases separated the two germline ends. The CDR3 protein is CASSLISGTYSYNSPLHF. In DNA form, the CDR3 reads TGTGCCAGCAGCTTGATTTCCGGGACATACTCCTATAATTCACCCCTCCACTTT.

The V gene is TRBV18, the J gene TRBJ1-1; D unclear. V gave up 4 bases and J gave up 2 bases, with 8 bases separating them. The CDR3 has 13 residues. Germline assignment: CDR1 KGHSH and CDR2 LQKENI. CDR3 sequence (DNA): TGTGCCAGCTCACTAGACACTAACACTGAAGCTTTCTTT. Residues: CASSLDTNTEAFF. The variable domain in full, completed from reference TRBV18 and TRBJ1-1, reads NAGVMQNPRHLVRRRGQEARLRCSPMKGHSHVYWYRQLPEEGLKFMVYLQKENIIDESGMPKERFSAEFPKEGPSILRIQQVVRGDSAAYFCASSLDTNTEAFFGQGTRLTVV.

CDR3 sequence (DNA): TGTGCCAGCACCGAGAGGGGGAGCAATCAGCCCCAGCATTTT. Amino acids: CASTERGSNQPQHF. This chain joins TRBV6-5 and TRBJ1-5; D is perhaps TRBD1 (6 bases). The CDR3 covers 14 residues. CDR1 is MNHEY, CDR2 SVGAGI, per germline. With 7 bases removed from V and 1 base from J, the gap between germline ends came to 11 bases.

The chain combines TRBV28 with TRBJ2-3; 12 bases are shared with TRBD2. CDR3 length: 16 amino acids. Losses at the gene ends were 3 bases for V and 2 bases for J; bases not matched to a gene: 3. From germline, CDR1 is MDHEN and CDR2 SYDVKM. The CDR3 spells CASSFGLAGPTDTQYF. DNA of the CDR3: TGTGCCAGCAGTTTTGGACTAGCGGGGCCCACAGATACGCAGTATTTT.

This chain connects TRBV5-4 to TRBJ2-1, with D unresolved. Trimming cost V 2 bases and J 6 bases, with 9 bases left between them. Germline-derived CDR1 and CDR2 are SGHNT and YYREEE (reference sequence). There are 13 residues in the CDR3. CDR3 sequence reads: CASSFYTINEQFF. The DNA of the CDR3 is TGTGCCAGCAGCTTCTACACTATCAATGAGCAGTTCTTC.

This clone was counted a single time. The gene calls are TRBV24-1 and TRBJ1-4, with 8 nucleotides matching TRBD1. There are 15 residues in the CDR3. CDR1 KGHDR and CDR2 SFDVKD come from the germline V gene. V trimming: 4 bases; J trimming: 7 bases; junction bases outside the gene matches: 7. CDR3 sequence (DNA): TGTGCCACCAGTGACCCCGGACAGGGTAGTGAAAAACTGTTTTTT. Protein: CATSDPGQGSEKLFF.

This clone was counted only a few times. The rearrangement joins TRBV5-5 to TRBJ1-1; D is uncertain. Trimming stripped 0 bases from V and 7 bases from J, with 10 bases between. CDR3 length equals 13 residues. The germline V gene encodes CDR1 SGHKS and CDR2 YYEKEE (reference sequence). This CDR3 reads CASSLVAGGEAFF. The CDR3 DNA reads TGTGCCAGCAGCTTGGTAGCGGGCGGTGAAGCTTTCTTT.

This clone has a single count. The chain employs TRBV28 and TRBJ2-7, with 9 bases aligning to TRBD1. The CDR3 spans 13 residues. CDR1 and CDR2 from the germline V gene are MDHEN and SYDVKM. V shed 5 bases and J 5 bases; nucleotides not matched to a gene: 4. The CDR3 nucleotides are TGTGCCAGCAGTGTACAGGGGGCCCACGAGCAGTACGTC. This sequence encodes CASSVQGAHEQYV.

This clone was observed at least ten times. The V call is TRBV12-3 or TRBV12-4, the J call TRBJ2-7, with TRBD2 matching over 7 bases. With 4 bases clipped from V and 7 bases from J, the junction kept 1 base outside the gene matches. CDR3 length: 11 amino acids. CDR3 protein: CASSWGGEQYF. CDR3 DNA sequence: TGTGCCAGCAGTTGGGGGGGAGAGCAGTACTTC.

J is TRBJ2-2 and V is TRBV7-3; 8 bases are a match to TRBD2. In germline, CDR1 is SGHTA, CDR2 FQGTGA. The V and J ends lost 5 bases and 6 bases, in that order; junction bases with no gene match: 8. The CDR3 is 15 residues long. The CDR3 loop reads CASSRGLANPGELFF. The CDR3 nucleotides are TGTGCCAGCAGCCGAGGACTAGCTAATCCCGGGGAGCTGTTTTTT. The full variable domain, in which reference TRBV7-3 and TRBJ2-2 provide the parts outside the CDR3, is GAGVSQTPSNKVTEKGKYVELRCDPISGHTALYWYRQSLGQGPEFLIYFQGTGAADDSGLPNDRFFAVRPEGSVSTLKIQRTERGDSAVYLCASSRGLANPGELFFGEGSRLTVL.